Included here is one T cell receptor beta chain sequence, with context. What antigen it recognizes has not been identified. Nothing much larger sits one base from this clone, and base qualities are not available. The data were taken from a study of shared clonotypes between healthy human individuals (TCRdb year 2020). Some background on the complete study: Two women and three men aged 18 to 49 years were included in the cohort. Per donor, leukapheresis produced somewhere between about 0.8 and 9 billion PBMCs. Per donor, three plates each were used for CD4 naive and CD4 memory, two for CD8 naive, and one for CD8 memory. The study deeply sequenced blood TCR repertoires of roughly five healthy adults to estimate repertoire size and the extent of clonotype sharing between individuals. To increase sequencing depth and limit assay-specific biases, different laboratories used diverse techniques to prepare libraries and sequence TCR repertoires. Results the study describes overall, beyond this receptor: Naive subsets generally had larger estimated clonotype richness than memory subsets did. Based on pairwise subsampling, the degree of clonotype sharing among donors was expected to be affected by sequencing depth. When a handful of donors were compared, the shared fraction of clonotypes was around 5% for naive CD4, more than 3% for naive CD8, 2% to 2.5% for memory CD4, and around 0.37% for memory CD8. Compared with non-shared clonotypes, the clonotypes found in all four sorted-subset donors had higher generation probabilities. Even with the large sequencing depth, rarefaction of the sorted-subset datasets indicated that sequencing was incomplete. Sampling was restricted to blood, and TCR repertoires in tissue are likely to differ from TCR repertoires in blood. Because the study included a small number of donors, the genetic and exposure-history diversity represented was limited.

V has 4 bases trimmed and J has 4 bases trimmed; junction bases matching no gene number 10. Sequences SNHLY (CDR1) and FYNNEI (CDR2) are obtained from the germline V gene. Inclusive of the bounding cysteine and phenylalanine, the CDR3 is 17 residues long. Only the CDR3 region is kept as DNA, spanning 51 bases read in frame from base 1. Using the deep immunoSEQ assay, multiplex PCR amplified TCR CDR3 regions from genomic DNA. Extracted genomic DNA from each cell subset was distributed evenly across all wells of several immunoSEQ 96-well plates, and each plate was treated as a replicate. Each replicate PCR for sorted subsets received roughly 200 ng genomic DNA, equal to tens of thousands of T cell genomes. Purified libraries were measured with a Qubit 3.0 fluorometer, size-checked on a Bioanalyzer 2100, and measured again with the KAPA Library Quantification kit. A separate single-read 150-cycle Illumina NextSeq 550 flow cell was used to sequence each immunoSEQ 96-well plate. The source study handled its data this way. The immunoSEQ output contained only junctional sequences without quality scores, so filtering could not match that applied to full-length reads. To assign V/J genes and CDR3, sequences were annotated using PyIR, a Python wrapper for IgBLAST v1.9, with IMGT germline references. Reads were filtered out if the reads had weak V/J assignments (E-value above 1e-6), no CDR3, stop codons, out-of-frame junctions, or ambiguous translated residues. V3J clonotypes were defined as sequences sharing the same inferred V gene, J gene, and CDR3 amino acid sequence. The percentage overlap between two repertoires was calculated by dividing the number of shared unique clonotypes by the size of the smaller repertoire. Three approaches were used to assess repertoire richness: RTK rarefaction, the Chao1 estimator, and Recon v2.1 estimates of unobserved clonotypes. For all TCRbeta clonotypes obtained by the gDNA method from a few donors, generation probabilities were computed with OLGA. Held by TCRdb, this immuneACCESS table contains in-frame sequences only and omits some clones. Under half of the omission traces to an unresolved V gene where checked; the cause of the rest is unknown. That table gives V, J and clone size, and the DNA gave D and trimming. Counted in this sample were 150,000 to 200,000 clones; approximately 95% of them appeared once. The ten biggest clones cover more than 0.065% of the sample.

The donors were healthy, HIV-negative adults with no recently reported acute infections or vaccinations. Every donor was a Caucasian adult living in Nashville, Tennessee, USA. CD4+ T cells were enriched through magnetic negative selection, after which naive cells were positively selected on CD45RA and the remaining negative fraction served as the memory subset. After blood collection by leukapheresis, PBMCs were isolated using Ficoll-Histopaque density gradient centrifugation and then cryopreserved in the vapor phase of liquid nitrogen. Analytical flow cytometry was used to check the purity and quantity of each magnetically sorted T cell population. From each sorted fraction, genomic DNA was isolated and quantified by UV absorbance on a Nanodrop 2000c.

Sequenced: naive CD4+ T cells sorted from blood. The meaning of the sample's cell subset or site label: CD45RA+ positively selected. This sequence was found in a woman in her twenties or thirties in good health. The rearrangement combines TRBV2 with TRBJ2-2, with 9 central nucleotides matching TRBD1. The CDR3 protein: CASSVSSDRGTTGELFF. The DNA sequence is as follows: TGTGCCAGCAGTGTTAGTTCCGACAGGGGGACCACCGGGGAGCTGTTTTTT.